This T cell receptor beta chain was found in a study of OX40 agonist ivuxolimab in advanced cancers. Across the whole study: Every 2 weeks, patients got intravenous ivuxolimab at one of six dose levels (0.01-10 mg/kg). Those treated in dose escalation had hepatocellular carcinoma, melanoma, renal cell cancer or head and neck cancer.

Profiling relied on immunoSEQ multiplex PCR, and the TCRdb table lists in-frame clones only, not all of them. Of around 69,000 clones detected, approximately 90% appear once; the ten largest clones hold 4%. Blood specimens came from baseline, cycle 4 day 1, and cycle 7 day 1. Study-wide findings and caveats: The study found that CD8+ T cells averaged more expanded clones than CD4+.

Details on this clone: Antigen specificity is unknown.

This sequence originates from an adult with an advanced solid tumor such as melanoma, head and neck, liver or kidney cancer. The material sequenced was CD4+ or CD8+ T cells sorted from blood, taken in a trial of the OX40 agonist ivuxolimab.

The CDR3, as DNA: TGCGCCAGCAGCCCGGGACTAGCGGGAGCTATTGAGCAGTTCTTC. Its protein product is CASSPGLAGAIEQFF. The rearrangement uses TRBV5-1 and TRBJ2-1; 14 bases match TRBD2. CDR3 length: 15 amino acids. Trimming cost V 4 bases and J 9 bases; bases outside gene matches: 6. The germline V gene encodes CDR1 SGHRS and CDR2 YFSETQ.